These 13 T cell receptor beta chains were sequenced from one sample in a study of CD8+ T cells in alopecia areata. In each case, RNA was isolated and then reverse transcribed into cDNA as the sequencing template. Sequenced by immunoSEQ multiplex PCR; TCRdb stores in-frame clones only, minus some. The profile shows approximately 54,000 clones, over 95% of them singletons. The specimen comprised CD8+ T cells sorted from blood, sampled at week 0. Receptor source: a human donor with alopecia areata.

The chain employs TRBV23-1 and TRBJ2-2; the match to TRBD1 covers 8 bases. TRBV23-1 is marked as an open reading frame, function uncertain. The junction had 7 bases not matched to a gene; V was cut back by 0 bases and J by 7 bases. The CDR3 spans 16 residues. DNA of the CDR3: TGCGCCAGCAGTCAATCGGGCCAGGGGGCTTGCGGGGAGCTGTTTTTT. As protein: CASSQSGQGACGELFF.

This sequence joins TRBV27 and TRBJ2-3; TRBD2 might be the D (7 bases). CDR3 length equals 16 residues. Trimming shortened V by 4 bases and J by 1 base, and 15 bases separated the two germline ends. Looked up from germline, CDR1 is MNHEY and CDR2 is SMNVEV (reference sequence). The CDR3 here is CASSYYGGRGTDTQYF. The CDR3 DNA follows: TGTGCCAGCAGTTATTACGGGGGGCGAGGCACAGATACGCAGTATTTT.

To note about this clone: At one end the junction does not follow the germline gene, possibly because of a read error. V and J are TRBV7-7 and TRBJ2-5, with 7 bases matching TRBD2. The germline CDR1 and CDR2 sequences are SSHAT and FNYEAQ (reference sequence). The CDR3 has 15 residues. CDR3 bases: TGTGCTAGCAGCTTAGGGCTAGCGGACCAAGAGACCCAGTACTTC. Its translation: CASSLGLADQETQYF.

The rearrangement links TRBV6-5 to TRBJ2-7; maybe TRBD2 (5 bases). CDR3 length equals 12 residues. Germline V CDR1 and CDR2: MNHEY, SVGAGI. Trimming shortened V by 5 bases and J by 6 bases, and 11 bases separated the two germline ends. Here the CDR3 reads CASSPSAAEQYF. CDR3 DNA: TGTGCCAGCAGTCCATCAGCGGCCGAGCAGTACTTC.

This CDR3 is CASSPAYSNQPQHF. The CDR3 DNA sequence: TGTGCCAGCTCTCCAGCATATAGCAATCAGCCCCAGCATTTT. The chain has TRBV27 and TRBJ1-5; D uncertain. The CDR3 length is 14 residues. Deletions cut 8 bases from V and 0 bases from J, with 11 bases between. Germline V gives CDR1 MNHEY, CDR2 SMNVEV (reference sequence).

The chain carries TRBV4-1 and TRBJ2-3; no clear D gene. Trimming shortened V by 0 bases and J by 2 bases, and 3 bases separated the two germline ends. Germline CDR1 reads MGHRA; CDR2 reads YSYEKL. This CDR3 contains 13 residues. CDR3 nucleotides: TGCGCCAGCAGCCAAGACCTCACAGATACGCAGTATTTT. It translates to CASSQDLTDTQYF.

The chain links TRBV11-2 to TRBJ2-7; maybe TRBD2 (5 bases). The V end lost 0 bases, the J end lost 2 bases, and 11 bases lay between the germline ends. Germline-derived CDR1 and CDR2 are SGHAT and FQNNGV. This CDR3 spans 15 amino acids. CDR3 residues: CASSLDDGGPYEQYF. The DNA of the CDR3 is TGTGCCAGCAGCTTAGATGATGGAGGTCCCTACGAGCAGTACTTC.

The chain has TRBV9 and TRBJ1-1; no clear D. The CDR3 has 15 residues. Germline V CDR1 and CDR2: SGDLS, YYNGEE. Trimming removed 0 bases at V and 0 bases at J, with 9 bases between. The CDR3 region has the DNA TGTGCCAGCAGCGTAGTCACCGGGATGAACACTGAAGCTTTCTTT. It specifies CASSVVTGMNTEAFF. The variable domain in full, with the rest retrieved from reference TRBV9 and TRBJ1-1, is DSGVTQTPKHLITATGQRVTLRCSPRSGDLSVYWYQQSLDQGLQFLIQYYNGEERAKGNILERFSAQQFPDLHSELNLSSLELGDSALYFCASSVVTGMNTEAFFGQGTRLTVV.

The chain employs TRBV7-9 and TRBJ2-3, with 9 bases that match TRBD1. CDR3 length: 15 amino acids. Germline CDR1 is SEHNR and CDR2 is FQNEAQ (reference sequence). Trimming took 5 bases from V and 5 from J; bases not matched to a gene: 8. CDR3 residues: CASSPTGGWEDTQYF. In nucleotides, the CDR3 is TGTGCCAGCAGCCCCACAGGGGGCTGGGAAGATACGCAGTATTTT.

The rearrangement links TRBV5-1 to TRBJ2-1, with 13 bases that match TRBD2. CDR1 is SGHRS, CDR2 YFSETQ, per germline. V shed 2 bases and J 9 bases; nucleotides not matched to a gene: 5. CDR3 size: 15 residues. CDR3 bases: TGCGCCAGCAGCTTACTAGCGGGGGGGCCAGGTGAGCAGTTCTTC. It translates to CASSLLAGGPGEQFF.

The chain recombines TRBV19 with TRBJ2-1, with D possibly matching TRBD1 (6 bases). Germline V gives CDR1 LNHDA, CDR2 SQIVND (reference sequence). V shed 3 bases and J shed 1 base, with 13 bases lying between them. The CDR3 is made up of 16 amino acids. The chain's CDR3 is CASSISDSRSYNEQFF. CDR3 bases: TGTGCCAGTAGTATCTCGGACAGTCGATCCTACAATGAGCAGTTCTTC.

V usage is TRBV5-1 and J usage is TRBJ2-7; 7 positions match TRBD1. The ends lost 4 bases at V and 1 base at J; junction bases unmatched: 8. The CDR3 has 15 residues. Germline CDR1 SGHRS, CDR2 YFSETQ. This CDR3 reads CASSPSQGWSYEQYF. The CDR3 DNA follows: TGCGCCAGCAGCCCCTCACAGGGGTGGTCCTACGAGCAGTACTTC. Together with reference TRBV5-1 and TRBJ2-7, the CDR3 gives the full variable domain: KAGVTQTPRYLIKTRGQQVTLSCSPISGHRSVSWYQQTPGQGLQFLFEYFSETQRNKGNFPGRFSGRQFSNSRSEMNVSTLELGDSALYLCASSPSQGWSYEQYFGPGTRLTVT.

The V and J genes are TRBV4-2 and TRBJ2-3, with TRBD2 identical over 11 bases. CDR3 length: 16 amino acids. Looked up from germline, CDR1 is LGHNA and CDR2 is YNFKEQ. The V and J ends lost 1 base and 5 bases, in that order; junction bases with no gene match: 5. For the CDR3, the DNA is TGTGCCAGCAGCCAAGGGTTAGCGGGGGGGCAAGATACGCAGTATTTT. This translates into CASSQGLAGGQDTQYF.